This T cell receptor (beta chain) is from a study of T cell responses to AZD1222 COVID-19 vaccine. General study results and limits: Clonal diversity was possibly underestimated, and white British individuals and females predominated among donors. Across the whole spike, CD4 TCRs peaked at regions 160-218 and 743-854.

Worth noting for this clone: Antigen: not known.

Data came from immunoSEQ multiplex PCR; TCRdb stores just in-frame clones and leaves some out. Of approximately 72,000 clones listed, 80% to 90% were seen once; the top ten hold more than 25%. Pooling of second doses given at about 4 or about 12 weeks was done. The specimen comprised peripheral blood, sampled 28 days after the second AZD1222 dose. The receptor comes from an adult who received the AZD1222 COVID-19 vaccine.

In DNA, the CDR3 is TGTGCCAGTAGCGGCGCTGCAACTAATGAAAAACTGTTTTTT. Its translation is CASSGAATNEKLFF. This chain joins TRBV19 and TRBJ1-4; D remains ambiguous. The CDR3 runs to 14 residues. Germline CDR1 LNHDA, CDR2 SQIVND (reference sequence). V dropped 6 bases and J dropped 0 bases, with 8 bases sitting between them.